The source of this T cell receptor (beta chain) is a study of early T cells in non-severe SARS-CoV-2 infection. Study at large: Sequencing of bulk RNA from unsorted whole blood was done, without chain pairing.

Researchers attached unique molecular identifiers to individual cDNA molecules. TCRdb re-analysed the 5' RACE reads in MiXCR, keeping a single row per CDR3 protein. The sample lists tens of thousands of distinct CDR3 sequences, more than 4.5% occurring once. This CDR3 is 15 amino acids long. After removal of 6 bases from V and 5 bases from J, the junction contained 9 bases not matched to a gene. CDR1 MNHEY and CDR2 SVGEGT come from the germline V gene. Study-level findings and limits: VDJdb matching skewed toward anti-spike CD8 responses, missing private and CD4 specificities.

This clonotype was picked up a small number of times. Its antigen remains unidentified. V and J are TRBV6-2 or TRBV6-3 and TRBJ2-2; 7 nucleotides line up with TRBD1. The origin of this receptor is an adult who was a healthcare worker with PCR-confirmed SARS-CoV-2 infection or an uninfected control (not recorded which). The sequenced material came from whole blood. CDR3 region: CASRRGTALTGELFF. DNA of the CDR3: TGTGCCAGCAGAAGAGGGACAGCACTTACCGGGGAGCTGTTTTTT.